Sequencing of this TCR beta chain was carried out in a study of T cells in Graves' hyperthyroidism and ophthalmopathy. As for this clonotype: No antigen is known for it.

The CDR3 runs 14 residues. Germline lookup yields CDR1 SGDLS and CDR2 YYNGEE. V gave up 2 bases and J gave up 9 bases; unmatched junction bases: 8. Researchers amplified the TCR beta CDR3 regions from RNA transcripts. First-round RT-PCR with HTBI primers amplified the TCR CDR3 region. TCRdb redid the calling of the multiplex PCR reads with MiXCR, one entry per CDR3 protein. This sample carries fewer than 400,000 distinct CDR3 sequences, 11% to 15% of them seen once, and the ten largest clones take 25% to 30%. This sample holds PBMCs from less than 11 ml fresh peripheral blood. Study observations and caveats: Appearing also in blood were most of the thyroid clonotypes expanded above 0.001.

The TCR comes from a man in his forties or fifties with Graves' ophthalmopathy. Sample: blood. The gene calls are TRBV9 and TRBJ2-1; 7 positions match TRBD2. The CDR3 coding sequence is TGTGCCAGCAGCGTTGGCGGGAGTTTGGGTGAGCAGTTCTTC. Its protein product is CASSVGGSLGEQFF.